The clone carrying this TCR beta chain turned up a few times. The antigen is not known. Trimming took 2 bases from V and 9 from J, leaving 12 bases between them. This CDR3 is 13 amino acids long. This sample was taken from a study of CD8 T cells in ankylosing spondylitis. Via MiXCR, TCRdb re-called the 5' RACE reads, giving one row per CDR3 protein. Of 130,000 or so distinct CDR3 sequences listed, 7% were seen once; the top ten hold 9% to 15%. The study, taken as a whole, reports: Disease-linked clones bore a CD8+ phenotype and were relatively rare in peripheral blood. A TCR beta motif made of about eight highly homologous variants seemed typical of ankylosing spondylitis blood. Matched synovial fluid from ankylosing spondylitis patients was reported to be enriched for disease-linked clones. Reports of some motif variants in reactive arthritis synovial fluid and blood predate this one.

The source is a male donor with ankylosing spondylitis or in good health (not recorded which). Sequencing input: blood, either unsorted or a sorted T cell fraction (not recorded which). The chain carries TRBV23-1 and TRBJ2-3, with D unclear. TRBV23-1 is flagged as an ORF with uncertain function. CDR3 sequence (DNA): TGCGCCAGCAGTCAACTCGCCCCGGAGACGCAGTATTTT. Residues: CASSQLAPETQYF.